Sequencing of this TCR beta chain was carried out in a study of a mutant IDH1 vaccine in newly diagnosed glioma. Study information: The study started vaccination 4-6 weeks after radiotherapy alone, or with temozolomide cycles.

About this clone: Its antigen is currently unknown.

Time point of the sample: week 11, during vaccination. Each dose delivered 300 ug of mutant IDH1 20-mer peptide subcutaneously with imiquimod. Astrocytomas found in donors were new, WHO grade 3 or 4, IDH1-mutant and ATRX-lost. V shed 4 bases and J shed 0 bases, with 24 bases lying between them. This CDR3 is built from 19 residues. From germline, CDR1 is SGHRS and CDR2 YFSETQ. Repertoires were generated with immunoSEQ multiplex PCR, while TCRdb's copy carries only in-frame clones and drops some. In the table there are roughly 70,000 clones, 65% to 85% of which are singletons. The TCR originated in a woman aged 50 to 60 with glioma. V is TRBV5-1 and J is TRBJ2-3; possibly TRBD2 for D (6 bases). The sequenced sample was PBMCs, obtained from a glioma patient whose treatment included an IDH1 peptide vaccine. This CDR3 is CASSGGLPARRRSTDTQYF. The CDR3 DNA reads as TGCGCCAGCAGCGGAGGACTACCCGCCCGTCGTCGGAGCACAGATACGCAGTATTTT.